The following is a T cell receptor beta chain sequence with its context. Ten or more counts support this clonotype. Its antigen is unknown. The junction does not match germline at one end; this may be a read error. Taken from the germline V gene, the CDR1 and CDR2 loops are SGHVS and FQNEAQ. From cysteine to phenylalanine, the CDR3 is 13 amino acids long. This entry keeps only the CDR3 DNA: 39 bases, framed from base 1. The method behind the library was 5' RACE. TCRdb lists the instrument as Illumina HiSeq 2500. A second PCR of roughly 6 to 11 cycles was performed with a sample-barcoded 5' primer and a J-beta primer mix. A unique molecular identifier was introduced onto each TCR beta cDNA molecule by a template-switch 5' adaptor carrying 12 random nucleotides. Each sample yielded at least 3 million CDR3-containing paired-end reads. First-strand cDNA synthesis was performed from all RNA using the Mint cDNA synthesis kit, with priming by a TRBC-specific oligonucleotide. After uracil-DNA glycosylase treatment, a first 18-cycle PCR used universal primers M1SS and BC2_uni_R on all cDNA. Concerning the study's data processing: For normalization, 1 million high-quality reads were randomly selected from each sample, with every read carrying a distinct molecular identifier. Reads sharing molecular identifiers were discarded rather than binned into consensus sequences. MiTCR, with a Q25 quality threshold and the strictest error-elimination algorithm, was used for CDR3 identification, clonotype clustering and error correction. Lower-bound total TCR beta diversity was estimated with a nonparametric unseen species model using Euler transformation. The raw public reads went through TCRdb reprocessing: fastp at Q25, MiXCR clone calling, in-frame beta chains kept. When rows share a CDR3 protein, they turn into one entry using the most common DNA and genes. The V and J calls and clone size come from TCRdb's table, not from the authors' own analysis. In all, the sample holds some 640,000 distinct CDR3 sequences, and around 31% of those were seen once. The ten largest clones capture approximately 14% of the sample.

This sample is drawn from a study of blood T cells in healthy people across ages (dated by TCRdb to 2014 to 2015). As for the study more broadly: In model experiments, template switching captured about one uniquely barcoded TCR beta cDNA molecule for every two T cells. Four age groups were formed from the donors: young (average around 15 years), middle-aged (approximately 40), aged (over 55) and long-lived (about 80). The study analyzed two additional independent replicas of 1 million unique cDNA reads from the same blood draw for two donors, one aged 18 to 29 and one aged 80 or older. The study measured age-related changes in TCR beta repertoire diversity using deep sequencing normalized with unique cDNA molecular identifiers. To avoid experimental bias, donors of different ages were distributed randomly across sequencing lanes. Study-wide findings and limitations: Estimates of total diversity from one million sequenced T cells were regarded as lower bounds and underestimates. Because profiling used bulk unsorted PBMCs, naive and antigen-experienced compartments could not be compared conclusively. The CMV infection status of donors was not known, potentially confounding age-related changes in expanded clonotypes. Observed TCR beta diversity correlated strongly with the percentage of naive T cells measured by flow cytometry. Compared with the aged group, the long-lived group had more naive CD4+ T cells, fewer expanded clones and increased TCR diversity, a pattern suggesting age selection. As age increased, observed TCR beta diversity per million T cells dropped in a roughly linear way, and a significant reduction was already evident by age approximately 40.

Donors were around 37 systemically healthy Caucasian individuals from Russia aged roughly 6 to 100 years. Around 9.9 milliliters of peripheral blood were collected from each donor into EDTA-treated Vacutainer tubes. PBMCs were isolated by Ficoll-Paque density-gradient centrifugation, with at least 6 million obtained per sample. Total RNA, at least 5 micrograms per sample, was extracted from PBMCs with Trizol reagent. Naive CD45RAhigh/CD27high T cell percentages were measured by flow cytometry on a PBMC aliquot from every donor. The receptor comes from an elderly woman in good health. The sequenced sample consisted of blood. Recombination joined TRBV7-8 with TRBJ2-5, with TRBD1 identical over 7 junction bases. The CDR3 region reads CASSRQGQGTQYF. The DNA reads as follows: TGTGCCAGCAGTCGACAGGGCCAAGGGACCCAGTACTTC.